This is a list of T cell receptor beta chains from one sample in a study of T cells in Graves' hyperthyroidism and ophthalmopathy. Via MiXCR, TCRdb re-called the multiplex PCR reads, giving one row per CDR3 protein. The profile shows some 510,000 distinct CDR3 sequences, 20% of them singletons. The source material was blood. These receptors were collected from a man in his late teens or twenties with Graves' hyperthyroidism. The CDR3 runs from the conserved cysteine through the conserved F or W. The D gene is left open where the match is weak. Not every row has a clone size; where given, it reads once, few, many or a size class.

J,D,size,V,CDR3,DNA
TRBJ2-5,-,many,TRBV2,CASSEDVSGTQYF,TGTGCCAGCAGTGAAGACGTATCTGGGACCCAGTACTTC
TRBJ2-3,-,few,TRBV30,CAWSGRGTDTQYF,TGTGCCTGGAGTGGAAGGGGCACAGATACGCAGTATTTT
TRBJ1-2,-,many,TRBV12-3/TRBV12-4,CASSLGAGDYGYTF,TGTGCCAGCAGTTTAGGGGCAGGAGACTATGGCTACACCTTC
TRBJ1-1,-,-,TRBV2,CASSRGFGTEAFF,TGTGCCAGTTCCAGGGGATTCGGCACTGAAGCTTTCTTT
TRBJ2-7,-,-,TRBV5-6,CASSFNDGHKRREQYF,TGTGCCAGCAGCTTTAATGACGGACATAAACGGAGGGAGCAGTACTTC
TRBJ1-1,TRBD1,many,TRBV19,CASSAGTGGNTEAFF,TGTGCCAGTAGTGCCGGGACAGGAGGGAACACTGAAGCTTTCTTT
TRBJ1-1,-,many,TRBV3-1,CASSQDGNTEAFF,TGTGCCAGCAGCCAAGATGGGAACACTGAAGCTTTCTTT
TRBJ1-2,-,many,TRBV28,CASSPHYGYTF,TGTGCCAGCAGCCCGCACTATGGCTACACCTTC
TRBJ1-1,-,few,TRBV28,CASSLTGAEACF,TGTGCCAGCAGTTTGACGGGGGCTGAAGCTTGCTTT
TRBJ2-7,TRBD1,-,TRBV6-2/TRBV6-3,CASSYFWTGGEQYF,TGTGCCAGCAGTTACTTCTGGACAGGGGGCGAGCAGTACTTC
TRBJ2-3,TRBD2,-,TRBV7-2,CASGGTRGRDTQYF,TGTGCCAGCGGGGGGACTAGAGGACGAGATACGCAGTATTTT
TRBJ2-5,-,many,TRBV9,CASNVGFSTQETQYF,TGTGCCAGCAACGTGGGCTTCTCCACGCAAGAGACCCAGTACTTC
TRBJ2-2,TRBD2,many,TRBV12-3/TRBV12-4,CASSLLLAGNTGELFF,TGTGCCAGCAGTTTATTGCTAGCGGGTAACACCGGGGAGCTGTTTTTT
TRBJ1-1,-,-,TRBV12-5,CASGLGGATEAFF,TGTGCTAGTGGGCTAGGGGGAGCCACTGAAGCTTTCTTT
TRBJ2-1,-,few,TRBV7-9,CASSLSRGEYNEQFF,TGTGCCAGCAGCTTATCCCGCGGGGAATACAATGAGCAGTTCTTC
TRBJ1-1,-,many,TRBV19,CASSNNSPDEAFF,TGTGCCAGTAGTAACAATAGCCCGGATGAAGCTTTCTTT
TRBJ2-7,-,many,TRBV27,CASSLSAATAYEQYF,TGTGCCAGCAGTTTATCGGCGGCCACTGCCTACGAGCAGTACTTC
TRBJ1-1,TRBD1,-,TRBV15,CATSWPGQGVTEAFF,TGTGCCACCAGTTGGCCGGGACAGGGCGTCACTGAAGCTTTCTTT
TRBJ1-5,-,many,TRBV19,CASSSGVGGGYQPQHF,TGTGCCAGTAGTTCCGGTGTGGGGGGGGGCTATCAGCCCCAGCATTTT
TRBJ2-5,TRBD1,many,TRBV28,CASVDRGLETQYF,TGTGCCAGCGTGGACAGGGGGCTGGAGACCCAGTACTTC
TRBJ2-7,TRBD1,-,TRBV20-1,CSADRGRKQYF,TGCAGTGCGGACAGGGGGAGAAAGCAGTACTTC
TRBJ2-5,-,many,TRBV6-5,CASSYSGGLPETQYF,TGTGCCAGCAGTTACTCGGGGGGGCTACCGGAGACCCAGTACTTC
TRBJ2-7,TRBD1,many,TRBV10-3,CAISEIGQGGRYEQYF,TGTGCCATCAGTGAGATTGGACAGGGGGGAAGGTACGAGCAGTACTTC
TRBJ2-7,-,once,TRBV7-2,CASSRYETTYEQYF,TGTGCCAGCAGCAGATACGAGACCACCTACGAGCAGTACTTC
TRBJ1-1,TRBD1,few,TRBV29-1,CSVRDRGVRTEAFF,TGCAGCGTCCGGGACAGGGGGGTAAGGACTGAAGCTTTCTTT
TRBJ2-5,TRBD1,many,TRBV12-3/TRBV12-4,CASSDGTGQETQYF,TGTGCCAGCAGTGACGGGACAGGGCAAGAGACCCAGTACTTC
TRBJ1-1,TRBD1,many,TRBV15,CATSRSHFRDRLADTEAFF,TGTGCCACCAGCAGATCTCATTTCCGGGACAGGTTAGCGGACACTGAAGCTTTCTTT
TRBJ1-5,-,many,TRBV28,CASGTTGSPQGQPQHF,TGTGCCAGCGGAACGACAGGTTCCCCCCAAGGACAGCCCCAGCATTTT
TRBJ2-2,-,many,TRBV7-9,CASSFGSGELFF,TGTGCCAGCAGCTTCGGGTCCGGGGAGCTGTTTTTT
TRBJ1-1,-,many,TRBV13,CASSFNRQNTEAFF,TGTGCCAGCAGCTTTAATAGACAGAACACTGAAGCTTTCTTT
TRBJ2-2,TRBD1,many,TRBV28,CASSFGTGWTGELFF,TGTGCCAGCAGTTTCGGGACAGGGTGGACCGGGGAGCTGTTTTTT
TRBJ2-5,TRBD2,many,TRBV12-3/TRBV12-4,CASSPRGARKTQYF,TGTGCCAGCAGCCCGCGGGGGGCTCGGAAGACCCAGTACTTC
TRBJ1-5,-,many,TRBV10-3,CAISESVGQPQHF,TGTGCCATCAGTGAGTCGGTGGGGCAGCCCCAGCATTTT
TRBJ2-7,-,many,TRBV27,CASSLSRGSRTYEQYF,TGTGCCAGCAGTTTAAGTAGAGGGTCAAGAACCTACGAGCAGTACTTC
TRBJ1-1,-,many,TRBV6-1,CASSEVWTEAFF,TGTGCCAGCAGTGAAGTGTGGACTGAAGCTTTCTTT
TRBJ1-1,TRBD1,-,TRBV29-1,CSVAADRGTEAFF,TGCAGCGTTGCAGCGGACAGGGGTACTGAAGCTTTCTTT
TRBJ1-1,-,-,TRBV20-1,CSARLRTGGTEAFF,TGCAGTGCTAGGTTACGCACAGGAGGCACTGAAGCTTTCTTT
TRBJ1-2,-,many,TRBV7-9,CASSPLNGEYETGYTF,TGTGCCAGCAGCCCTCTGAACGGAGAGTATGAGACGGGCTACACCTTC
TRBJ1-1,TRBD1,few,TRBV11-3,CASSLGTGANTEAFF,TGTGCCAGCAGCTTAGGGACAGGGGCGAACACTGAAGCTTTCTTT
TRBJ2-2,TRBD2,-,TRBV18,CASSSTSGGHTGELFF,TGTGCCAGCTCATCGACTAGCGGGGGTCACACCGGGGAGCTGTTTTTT
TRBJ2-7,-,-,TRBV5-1,CASRSGIAVSYEQYF,TGCGCCAGCAGGTCGGGGATTGCCGTCTCCTACGAGCAGTACTTC
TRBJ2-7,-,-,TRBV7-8,CASSFRPVAEQYF,TGTGCCAGCAGTTTTAGGCCCGTTGCCGAGCAGTACTTC
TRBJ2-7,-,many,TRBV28,CASSSSGAEQYF,TGTGCCAGCAGCTCGTCAGGGGCCGAGCAGTACTTC
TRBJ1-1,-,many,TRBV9,CASSPWGDLNTEAFF,TGTGCCAGCAGCCCATGGGGGGATCTGAACACTGAAGCTTTCTTT
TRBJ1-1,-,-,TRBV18,CASSPLVQENTEAFF,TGTGCCAGCTCACCACTGGTCCAGGAGAACACTGAAGCTTTCTTT
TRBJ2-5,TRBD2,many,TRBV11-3,CASSPPSGGAGEETQYF,TGTGCCAGCAGCCCGCCAAGCGGGGGGGCCGGGGAAGAGACCCAGTACTTC
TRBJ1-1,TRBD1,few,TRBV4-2,CASSRRTGVGTEAFF,TGTGCCAGCAGCCGCCGGACAGGGGTGGGCACTGAAGCTTTCTTT
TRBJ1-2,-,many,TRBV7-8,CASSPGGPRPGGYTF,TGTGCCAGCAGCCCCGGGGGGCCTCGCCCGGGGGGCTACACCTTC
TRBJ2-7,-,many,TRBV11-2,CASSHRPAMGFYEQYF,TGTGCCAGCAGCCACCGCCCAGCTATGGGTTTTTACGAGCAGTACTTC
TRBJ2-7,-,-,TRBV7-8,CASSSLGNVYEQYF,TGTGCCAGCAGCTCTTTGGGAAATGTCTACGAGCAGTACTTC
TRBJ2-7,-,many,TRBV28,CASRGPRVVYEQYF,TGTGCCAGCAGAGGGCCCCGGGTTGTCTACGAGCAGTACTTC
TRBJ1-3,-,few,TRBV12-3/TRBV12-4,CASSPLPGSGNTIYF,TGTGCCAGCAGTCCTCTGCCGGGCTCTGGAAACACCATATATTTT